This TCR beta chain was profiled in a study of blood T cell repertoires in COVID-19. Looking at the study overall: Specimens from acute and convalescent COVID-19 originated in the United States, Italy and Spain.

The assay was immunoSEQ multiplex PCR, and TCRdb's table has in-frame clones only and misses some. The profile shows under 150,000 clones, around four fifths of them singletons. This CDR3 has 18 amino acids. The chain links TRBV21-1 to TRBJ2-6; the listed D gene, TRBD2, was not tested against the DNA. TRBV21-1 is tagged as a pseudogene. The receptor was derived from a human donor in a cohort sampled during active COVID-19. Sequencing was carried out using peripheral blood. CDR3: CASSKAKVAVSGANVLTF. The CDR3 DNA reads TGTGCCAGCAGCAAAGCCAAGGTAGCGGTCTCTGGGGCCAACGTCCTGACTTTC.